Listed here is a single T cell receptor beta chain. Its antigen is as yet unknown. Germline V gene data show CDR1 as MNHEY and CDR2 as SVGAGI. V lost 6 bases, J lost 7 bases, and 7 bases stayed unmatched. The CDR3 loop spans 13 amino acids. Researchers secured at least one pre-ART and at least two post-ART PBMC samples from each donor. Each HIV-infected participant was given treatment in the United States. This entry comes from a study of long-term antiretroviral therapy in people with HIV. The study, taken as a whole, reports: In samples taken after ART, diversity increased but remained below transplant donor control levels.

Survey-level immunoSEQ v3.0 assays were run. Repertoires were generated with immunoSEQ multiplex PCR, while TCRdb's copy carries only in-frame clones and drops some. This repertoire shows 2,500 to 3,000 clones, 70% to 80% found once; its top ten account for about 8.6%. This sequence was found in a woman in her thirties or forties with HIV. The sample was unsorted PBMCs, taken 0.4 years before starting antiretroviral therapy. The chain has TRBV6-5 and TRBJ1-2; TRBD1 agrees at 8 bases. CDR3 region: CASSPGQGGGYTF. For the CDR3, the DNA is TGTGCCAGCAGCCCCGGACAGGGTGGTGGCTACACCTTC.